The 26 T cell receptor beta chains given below trace back to one sample, sequenced in a study of T cells in Graves' hyperthyroidism and ophthalmopathy. The CDR3 regions of TCR beta were amplified from RNA transcripts. In the first-round RT-PCR of the TCR CDR3, the HTBI primer set was used. TCRdb called the multiplex PCR reads again in MiXCR, with one record for every CDR3 protein. This sample has about 560,000 distinct CDR3 sequences, with about 14% found just once. Sample: blood. The receptor source for this set is a woman between 35 and 50 years old with Graves' hyperthyroidism.

This clonotype was counted between two and nine times. The chain carries TRBV10-3 and TRBJ2-7; 8 bases are a match to TRBD2. This CDR3 contains 15 residues. CDR1 ENHRY and CDR2 SYGVKD come from the germline V gene. With V trimmed by 3 bases and J by 1 base, 5 bases remained unmatched. The CDR3 spells CAISESGGLSYEQYF. CDR3 nucleotide sequence: TGTGCCATCAGTGAAAGCGGGGGACTTTCCTACGAGCAGTACTTC.

V and J are TRBV28 and TRBJ2-7; 9 bases fit TRBD2. Germline V gives CDR1 MDHEN, CDR2 SYDVKM. V was clipped by 4 bases and J by 4 bases; unmatched bases: 8. The CDR3 has 15 residues. The CDR3: CASSSISGSHYEQYF. CDR3 nucleotides: TGTGCCAGCAGTTCTATTAGCGGGAGCCATTACGAGCAGTACTTC.

This clonotype was picked up many times. This chain joins TRBV28 and TRBJ2-7; D is undetermined. CDR1 and CDR2 from the germline V gene are MDHEN and SYDVKM. Trimming removed 4 bases at V and 2 bases at J, with 12 bases between. The CDR3 is made up of 14 amino acids. CDR3 region: CASSSPGQTYEQYF. CDR3 nucleotides: TGTGCCAGCAGTTCCCCCGGCCAAACCTACGAGCAGTACTTC.

This clonotype was counted a few times. This chain links TRBV15 with TRBJ2-1, with TRBD2 identical over 14 bases. V was pared by 4 bases and J by 9 bases, with 8 bases of the junction left unmatched. This CDR3 region has 16 residues. CDR1 LNHNV and CDR2 YYDKDF come from the germline V gene (reference sequence). DNA of the CDR3: TGTGCCACCAGCAACCCTCCGGGACTAGCGGGAGCTGAGCAGTTCTTC. As protein: CATSNPPGLAGAEQFF.

This clonotype was counted many times. The chain employs TRBV2 and TRBJ2-1; D is undetermined. Germline-derived CDR1 and CDR2 are SNHLY and FYNNEI. Trimming left V 8 bases short and J 6 bases short, with 26 bases between. The CDR3 contains 17 residues. This chain's CDR3 is CASSFEAHLSVRNEQFF. In DNA form, the CDR3 reads TGTGCCAGCTCTTTTGAGGCGCACTTATCCGTGCGCAATGAGCAGTTCTTC.

A few counts support this clonotype. The chain has TRBV19 and TRBJ2-7; D is possibly TRBD1 (5 bases). CDR1 and CDR2 from the germline V gene are LNHDA and SQIVND (reference sequence). Trimming removed 7 bases at V and 6 bases at J, with 19 bases between. The CDR3 contains 14 residues. The CDR3: CASTTGTGFGEQYF. The CDR3 region has the DNA TGTGCCAGTACCACAGGAACAGGCTTCGGCGAGCAGTACTTC.

This clonotype occurred a few times. This rearrangement joins TRBV11-2 to TRBJ2-3, with no clear D. Germline CDR1 is SGHAT and CDR2 is FQNNGV. CDR3 length equals 13 residues. V lost 1 base, J lost 4 bases, and 6 bases lay in between. The CDR3 is CASSLGSADTQYF. CDR3 coding DNA: TGTGCCAGCAGCTTAGGTTCGGCAGATACGCAGTATTTT.

In this sample, this clonotype turned up many times. CDR3: CASSPPGTGLMNTEAFF. The CDR3 DNA reads TGTGCCAGCAGTCCACCCGGGACAGGTTTGATGAACACTGAAGCTTTCTTT. The rearrangement joins TRBV27 to TRBJ1-1; 8 positions match TRBD1. The CDR3 totals 17 residues. The germline gives CDR1 MNHEY, CDR2 SMNVEV (reference sequence). V dropped 5 bases and J dropped 0; count of bases not matched to a gene: 11.

The V and J genes are TRBV5-1 and TRBJ2-3, with a possible D match to TRBD2 (6 bases). The ends were cut back, 4 bases at V and 0 bases at J, with 15 bases in the middle. Germline lookup yields CDR1 SGHRS and CDR2 YFSETQ. This CDR3 region has 16 residues. The CDR3 sequence: CASSAWEAASTDTQYF. CDR3 bases: TGCGCCAGCAGCGCCTGGGAGGCGGCTAGCACAGATACGCAGTATTTT. Full variable domain (remainder filled in from reference TRBV5-1 and TRBJ2-3): KAGVTQTPRYLIKTRGQQVTLSCSPISGHRSVSWYQQTPGQGLQFLFEYFSETQRNKGNFPGRFSGRQFSNSRSEMNVSTLELGDSALYLCASSAWEAASTDTQYFGPGTRLTVL.

This clonotype was seen more than once but under ten times. The CDR3 here is CASSYAGGMRGTNYGYTF. The CDR3 DNA sequence: TGTGCCAGCAGTTATGCCGGGGGGATGCGGGGAACTAACTATGGCTACACCTTC. The chain links TRBV6-1 to TRBJ1-2; D perhaps matches TRBD1 (5 bases). The germline V gene has CDR1 MNHNS and CDR2 SASEGT. CDR3 size: 18 residues. V was cut by 5 bases and J by 0 bases, with 22 bases left in between.

This clonotype was counted ten times or more. In DNA form, the CDR3 reads TGTGCCAGCAGCTTATCATACACCCCGAACACTGAAGCTTTCTTT. Protein product: CASSLSYTPNTEAFF. The V and J genes are TRBV7-9 and TRBJ1-1; D unresolved. V lost 2 bases and J 1 base, leaving 11 bases between the germline ends. The CDR3 spans 15 residues. Germline lookup yields CDR1 SEHNR and CDR2 FQNEAQ (reference sequence). Variable domain in full (rest from reference TRBV7-9 and TRBJ1-1): DTGVSQNPRHKITKRGQNVTFRCDPISEHNRLYWYRQTLGQGPEFLTYFQNEAQLEKSRLLSDRFSAERPKGSFSTLEIQRTEQGDSAMYLCASSLSYTPNTEAFFGQGTRLTVV.

V and J are TRBV29-1 and TRBJ2-7, with 9 bases identical to TRBD1. The V and J ends lost 5 bases and 2 bases, in that order; junction bases with no gene match: 7. This CDR3 is 14 amino acids long. Germline V CDR1 and CDR2: SQVTM, ANQGSEA. The CDR3 coding sequence is TGCAGCGTTATCCCGGGACAGGGACCCTACGAGCAGTACTTC. Residues: CSVIPGQGPYEQYF.

The table lists this clonotype with many counts. V and J are TRBV7-8 and TRBJ1-1, with D perhaps TRBD1 (5 bases). Germline CDR1 and CDR2: SGHVS and FQNEAQ. V was cut by 1 base and J by 2 bases, with 11 bases left in between. The CDR3 runs 15 residues. The CDR3 region is CASSLGQTDNTEAFF. The CDR3 DNA is TGTGCCAGCAGCTTAGGTCAGACAGATAACACTGAAGCTTTCTTT.

The chain is built from TRBV6-1 and TRBJ1-5, with D perhaps TRBD1 (5 bases). The CDR3 runs to 15 residues. Germline loops: CDR1 MNHNS, CDR2 SASEGT. V was trimmed by 5 bases and J by 1 base, leaving 12 bases between them. DNA for the CDR3: TGTGCCAGCAGTCCCGCGGGGGGGAGCAATCAGCCCCAGCATTTT. Amino acids: CASSPAGGSNQPQHF.

V and J are TRBV27 and TRBJ2-3; unclear D gene. Deletions cut 4 bases from V and 4 bases from J, with 9 bases between. The CDR3 totals 13 residues. Germline CDR1 and CDR2: MNHEY and SMNVEV (reference sequence). The DNA for the CDR3 is TGTGCCAGCAGTTATCGGAGTGCAGATACGCAGTATTTT. Translating it yields CASSYRSADTQYF.

The chain has TRBV28 and TRBJ1-5; 8 bases are a match to TRBD1. CDR1 is MDHEN, CDR2 SYDVKM, per germline. The trim removed 0 bases at V and 6 bases at J, leaving 4 bases unmatched. CDR3 size: 15 residues. The CDR3 region has the DNA TGTGCCAGCAGTTTATGGACAGGGGAAGGTCAGCCCCAGCATTTT. It specifies CASSLWTGEGQPQHF.

This clonotype was seen a single time. Just one base apart from a much larger clone, this may be a read error. This rearrangement joins TRBV29-1 to TRBJ2-1; 14 bases agree with TRBD2. The J segment lost 10 bases and the V segment lost 7 bases, leaving 18 bases of the junction unmatched. This CDR3 comprises 17 residues. Germline V gene data show CDR1 as SQVTM and CDR2 as ANQGSEA. The CDR3 here is CSALGRGLAGEFHEQFF. DNA of the CDR3: TGCAGCGCCCTGGGGAGGGGACTAGCGGGAGAGTTCCACGAGCAGTTCTTC.

In this sample, this clonotype turned up a few times. V usage is TRBV12-3 or TRBV12-4 and J usage is TRBJ1-4, with D hard to call. This CDR3 is built from 14 residues. V lost 2 bases to trimming and J lost 0 bases, with 4 bases between them. The DNA of the CDR3 is TGTGCCAGCAGTTTATTGTCAACTAATGAAAAACTGTTTTTT. It codes for CASSLLSTNEKLFF.

This clonotype was observed many times. The gene calls are TRBV7-9 and TRBJ2-5; either TRBD1 or TRBD2 may fit D (5 bases each). The CDR3 length is 17 residues. Germline CDR1 reads SEHNR; CDR2 reads FQNEAQ (reference sequence). V was shortened by 5 bases and J by 4 bases, with 23 bases between the two germline ends. In DNA, the CDR3 is TGTGCCAGCAGCCGAGTCATGATGGGGGTCCACCCAGAGACCCAGTACTTC. As protein: CASSRVMMGVHPETQYF.

This chain uses TRBV5-4 with TRBJ2-3; D not certain. Trimming removed 2 bases at V and 10 bases at J, with 17 bases between. The CDR3 contains 14 residues. Germline V gene sequence: CDR1 SGHNT, CDR2 YYREEE (reference sequence). The CDR3 loop reads CASSFSIPPFSQYF. The CDR3 region has the DNA TGTGCCAGCAGCTTTTCTATTCCCCCCTTTTCGCAGTATTTT.

The chain couples TRBV10-3 to TRBJ2-7; D remains ambiguous. Between the trimmed V and J ends, which lost 3 bases and 4 bases, there was a span of 4 bases. The CDR3 loop spans 11 amino acids. The germline V gene has CDR1 ENHRY and CDR2 SYGVKD. CDR3 residues: CAISETYEQYF. CDR3 nucleotides: TGTGCCATCAGTGAAACGTACGAGCAGTACTTC.

The sample holds many counts of this clonotype. The V and J genes are TRBV27 and TRBJ2-7; TRBD2 matches at 11 bases. Germline values: CDR1 MNHEY, CDR2 SMNVEV (reference sequence). CDR3 length: 15 amino acids. Germline trimming cut 6 bases from V and 1 base from J; bases unmatched to any gene: 5. The CDR3 region has the DNA TGTGCCAGCAGCTCAAGACTAGCGGGATCCTACGAGCAGTACTTC. As protein: CASSSRLAGSYEQYF.

The chain recombines TRBV7-6 with TRBJ1-4, with 8 bases that match TRBD1. V lost 8 bases and J lost 4; bases outside the gene matches: 6. The CDR3 spans 14 residues. Germline V gene sequence: CDR1 SGHVS, CDR2 FNYEAQ. This chain's CDR3 is CASATGQGNEKLFF. CDR3 nucleotides: TGTGCCAGCGCCACCGGACAGGGTAATGAAAAACTGTTTTTT.

This CDR3 reads CASSQASGVGARTIQYF. CDR3 DNA: TGTGCCAGCAGCCAAGCGTCTGGGGTTGGGGCTCGGACCATTCAGTACTTC. The chain links TRBV3-1 to TRBJ2-4; D might be TRBD1 (5 bases). Trimming shortened V by 1 base and J by 9 bases, and 22 bases separated the two germline ends. CDR1 LGHDT and CDR2 YNNKEL come from the germline V gene (reference sequence). The CDR3 runs to 17 residues.

This clonotype was counted a few times. The chain couples TRBV19 to TRBJ1-1; 7 bases align to TRBD1. Germline V gene lookup returns CDR1 LNHDA and CDR2 SQIVND (reference sequence). V trimming: 6 bases; J trimming: 3 bases; junction bases outside the gene matches: 13. The CDR3 loop spans 16 amino acids. DNA of the CDR3: TGTGCCAGTAGCCAAGGCCGGGAGGGGGCGTACACTGAAGCTTTCTTT. Its translation: CASSQGREGAYTEAFF. Variable domain in full (rest from reference TRBV19 and TRBJ1-1): DGGITQSPKYLFRKEGQNVTLSCEQNLNHDAMYWYRQDPGQGLRLIYYSQIVNDFQKGDIAEGYSVSREKKESFPLTVTSAQKNPTAFYLCASSQGREGAYTEAFFGQGTRLTVV.

This clonotype was recorded at least ten times. The J gene is TRBJ2-1, the V gene TRBV18; 13 bases map to TRBD2. The germline V gene has CDR1 KGHSH and CDR2 LQKENI. J gave up 5 bases and V 1 base, and 2 bases lay outside the gene matches. This CDR3 has 16 amino acids. The DNA for the CDR3 is TGTGCCAGCTCACCACGGGGACTAGCGGGAAACAATGAGCAGTTCTTC. Its protein is CASSPRGLAGNNEQFF.